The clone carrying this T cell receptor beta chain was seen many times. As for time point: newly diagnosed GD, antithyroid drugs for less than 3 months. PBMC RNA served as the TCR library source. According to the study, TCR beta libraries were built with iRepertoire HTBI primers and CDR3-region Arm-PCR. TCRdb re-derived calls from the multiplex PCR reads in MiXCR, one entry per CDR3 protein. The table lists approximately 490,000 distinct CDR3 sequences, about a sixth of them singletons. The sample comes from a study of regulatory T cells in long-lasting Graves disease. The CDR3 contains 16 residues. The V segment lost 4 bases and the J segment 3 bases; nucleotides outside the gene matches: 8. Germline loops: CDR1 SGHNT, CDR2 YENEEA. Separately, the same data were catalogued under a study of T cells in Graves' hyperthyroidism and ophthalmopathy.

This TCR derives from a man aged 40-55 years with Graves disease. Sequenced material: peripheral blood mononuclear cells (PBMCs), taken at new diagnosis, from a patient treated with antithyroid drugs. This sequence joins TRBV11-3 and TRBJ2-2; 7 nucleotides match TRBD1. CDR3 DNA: TGTGCCAGCAGCTCCCCCAGGGGGTTGTACACCGGGGAGCTGTTTTTT. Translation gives CASSSPRGLYTGELFF.